One sample yielded the 22 T cell receptor beta chains listed below, sequenced in a study of siplizumab effects on memory and regulatory T cells. Sequencing used immunoSEQ multiplex PCR; TCRdb keeps in-frame clones, though not all of them. The profile covers over 80,000 clones, with over 90% appearing a single time and 1% to 1.5% taken by the ten largest. Sequenced input: non-Treg CD4+ T cells sorted from blood. The receptors were sampled from a human donor in good health.

The V call is TRBV7-7, the J call TRBJ2-5; TRBD2 agrees at 9 bases. Trimming removed 5 bases from V and 3 bases from J; junction bases left unmatched: 10. The CDR3 extends over 16 amino acids. Germline values: CDR1 SSHAT, CDR2 FNYEAQ (reference sequence). CDR3 DNA: TGTGCCAGCAGCCTCACAGCGGGAGGTGGGGAAGAGACCCAGTACTTC. Encoded protein: CASSLTAGGGEETQYF.

The CDR3 coding sequence is TGTGCCAGCAGCCGAAACAGGGGGCGCAACACCGGGGAGCTGTTTTTT. It translates to CASSRNRGRNTGELFF. This chain joins TRBV5-4 and TRBJ2-2, with 9 bases that match TRBD1. CDR3 length equals 16 residues. The trim removed 4 bases at V and 2 bases at J, leaving 6 bases unmatched. Germline V gene data show CDR1 as SGHNT and CDR2 as YYREEE (reference sequence).

This rearrangement joins TRBV27 to TRBJ1-2, with unresolved D. The CDR3 loop spans 14 amino acids. V gave up 8 bases and J gave up 0 bases, with 13 bases separating them. Per germline, CDR1 MNHEY and CDR2 SMNVEV (reference sequence). The CDR3 sequence: CASSYSTSNYGYTF. In DNA form, the CDR3 reads TGTGCCAGCTCATACAGCACTTCTAACTATGGCTACACCTTC.

V gene TRBV7-3 combines with J gene TRBJ2-3; 10 bases agree with TRBD2. Trimming cost V 3 bases and J 0 bases; bases outside gene matches: 15. CDR1 and CDR2 from the germline V gene are SGHTA and FQGTGA. The CDR3 has 20 amino acids. The CDR3 nucleotides read TGTGCCAGCAGCTTGCTCGTAGGGAGCGGGAGGGTTTCTAGCACAGATACGCAGTATTTT. It translates to CASSLLVGSGRVSSTDTQYF.

The rearrangement uses TRBV15 and TRBJ1-1, with D hard to call. The V and J ends lost 8 bases and 1 base respectively, with 11 bases between them. The CDR3 sequence is 13 residues long. In germline, CDR1 is LNHNV, CDR2 YYDKDF (reference sequence). The CDR3 DNA sequence: TGTGCCACCGGACGGCTCCCGAACACTGAAGCTTTCTTT. This gives the protein CATGRLPNTEAFF.

The CDR3, as DNA: TGTGCCTGGGGGGGCGAGGGGACTGAAGCTTTCTTT. Its protein is CAWGGEGTEAFF. This rearrangement joins TRBV30 to TRBJ1-1, with D perhaps matching TRBD1 (6 bases). The CDR3 spans 12 residues. The germline gives CDR1 GTSNPN, CDR2 SVGIG (reference sequence). V dropped 5 bases and J dropped 5 bases, with 12 bases sitting between them.

This chain connects TRBV6-4 to TRBJ2-7, with TRBD1 identical over 10 bases. The CDR3 is 15 amino acids. Germline V gene sequence: CDR1 MRHNA, CDR2 SNTAGT. V was clipped by 2 bases and J by 7 bases; unmatched bases: 8. As DNA, the CDR3 is TGTGCCAGCAGTGACGCGGGACAGGGGATTGAGGAGCAGTACTTC. Translating gives CASSDAGQGIEEQYF.

This rearrangement joins TRBV19 to TRBJ2-7, with D possibly matching TRBD1 (6 bases). V was cut by 5 bases and J by 2 bases, with 16 bases left in between. This CDR3 is built from 15 residues. Per the germline V gene, CDR1 is LNHDA and CDR2 is SQIVND (reference sequence). The CDR3 loop reads CASSSPGHKTYEQYF. CDR3 sequence (DNA): TGTGCCAGTAGTTCTCCGGGACACAAAACCTACGAGCAGTACTTC.

The CDR3 nucleotides read TGTGCCAGCAGCCGCGGGACTATCCCCTCCTACGAGCAGTACTTC. As protein: CASSRGTIPSYEQYF. The chain uses TRBV11-2 and TRBJ2-7; 7 bases match TRBD2. Germline V CDR1 and CDR2: SGHAT, FQNNGV. There are 15 residues in the CDR3. Trimming removed 5 bases from V and 0 bases from J; junction bases left unmatched: 7.

The V call is TRBV6-6, the J call TRBJ1-4; maybe TRBD1 (5 bases). Looked up from germline, CDR1 is MNHNY and CDR2 is SVGAGI (reference sequence). The CDR3 loop spans 14 amino acids. Trimming took 0 bases from V and 13 from J, leaving 15 bases between them. CDR3 loop: CASSYSGNGGGLFF. The CDR3 DNA follows: TGTGCCAGCAGTTACTCTGGAAATGGCGGGGGACTGTTTTTT.

This chain links TRBV10-2 with TRBJ2-3; unclear D gene. The V gene's germline CDR1 is WSHSY and CDR2 SAAADI. CDR3 length equals 19 residues. V dropped 0 bases and J dropped 0 bases, with 19 bases sitting between them. CDR3 in DNA: TGCGCCAGCAGTGAGTCGCACATTTCGTCGTTAAGAAGCACAGATACGCAGTATTTT. Protein sequence: CASSESHISSLRSTDTQYF.

The rearrangement uses TRBV2 and TRBJ2-7; TRBD2 is a possible D gene (6 bases). The CDR3 length is 15 residues. Between the trimmed V and J ends, which lost 3 bases and 6 bases, there was a span of 18 bases. Looked up from germline, CDR1 is SNHLY and CDR2 is FYNNEI. The CDR3 region is CASSDGIAVTIEQYF. CDR3 DNA: TGTGCCAGCAGTGATGGGATAGCGGTGACTATCGAGCAGTACTTC. The whole variable domain, filled in from reference TRBV2 and TRBJ2-7, reads EPEVTQTPSHQVTQMGQEVILRCVPISNHLYFYWYRQILGQKVEFLVSFYNNEISEKSEIFDDQFSVERPDGSNFTLKIRSTKLEDSAMYFCASSDGIAVTIEQYFGPGTRLTVT.

The chain carries TRBV27 and TRBJ2-1; TRBD2 aligns across 9 bases. The CDR3 loop spans 16 amino acids. V lost 8 bases to trimming and J lost 7 bases; unmatched junction nucleotides: 15. Per the germline V gene, CDR1 is MNHEY and CDR2 is SMNVEV (reference sequence). The DNA of the CDR3 is TGTGCCAGCCGAAGCCCGAGTAGCGGGAGTGGAAATGAGCAGTTCTTC. Protein sequence: CASRSPSSGSGNEQFF.

The rearrangement joins TRBV5-8 to TRBJ1-3; 9 bases match TRBD1. The trim removed 1 base at V and 2 bases at J, leaving 4 bases unmatched. CDR3 length equals 16 residues. From germline, CDR1 is SGHTS and CDR2 YDEGEE. CDR3 sequence: CASSLFGTGTGNTIYF. The CDR3 DNA reads as TGTGCCAGCAGCTTGTTCGGGACAGGGACTGGAAACACCATATATTTT.

The chain has TRBV18 and TRBJ1-2; possibly TRBD1 for D (6 bases). Deletions cut 6 bases from V and 5 bases from J, with 16 bases between. This CDR3 spans 14 amino acids. The germline CDR1 and CDR2 sequences are KGHSH and LQKENI. The CDR3: CASSPAGAEYGYTF. The CDR3 DNA reads TGTGCCAGCTCGCCGGCGGGGGCGGAGTATGGCTACACCTTC.

This clone was picked up one time. The J gene is TRBJ2-1, the V gene TRBV7-8; D is perhaps TRBD2 (6 bases). The CDR3 sequence is 15 residues long. The germline V gene has CDR1 SGHVS and CDR2 FQNEAQ. V dropped 3 bases and J dropped 3 bases, with 12 bases sitting between them. The CDR3 nucleotides are TGTGCCAGCAGCTTTCGGGCGGGAATCTACAATGAGCAGTTCTTC. It is translated as CASSFRAGIYNEQFF. Full variable domain (missing parts from reference TRBV7-8 and TRBJ2-1): GAGVSQSPRYKVAKRGQDVALRCDPISGHVSLFWYQQALGQGPEFLTYFQNEAQLDKSGLPSDRFFAERPEGSVSTLKIQRTQQEDSAVYLCASSFRAGIYNEQFFGPGTRLTVL.

The V gene is TRBV2, the J gene TRBJ2-5, with TRBD2 identical over 16 bases. The J segment lost 4 bases and the V segment lost 6 bases, leaving 5 bases of the junction unmatched. Per germline, CDR1 SNHLY and CDR2 FYNNEI. The CDR3 totals 16 residues. The chain's CDR3 is CASRPGLAGGGETQYF. The CDR3 nucleotides are TGTGCCAGCAGACCGGGACTAGCGGGAGGGGGAGAGACCCAGTACTTC.

The count of this clone is one. V gene TRBV10-2 combines with J gene TRBJ2-5, with TRBD1 identical over 10 bases. Germline V gives CDR1 WSHSY, CDR2 SAAADI. J lost 5 bases, V lost 0 bases, and 3 bases had no gene match. The CDR3 length is 15 residues. The CDR3 protein is CASSESPTGGETQYF. Here the CDR3 DNA reads TGCGCCAGCAGTGAGTCCCCGACAGGGGGCGAGACCCAGTACTTC.

The V gene is TRBV2, the J gene TRBJ2-2; 7 bases line up with TRBD1. J lost 2 bases, V lost 3 bases, and 6 bases had no gene match. The V gene's germline CDR1 is SNHLY and CDR2 FYNNEI. CDR3 length: 16 amino acids. CDR3 in DNA: TGTGCCAGCAGTGAGGGTACAGGGGCCAACACCGGGGAGCTGTTTTTT. Protein sequence: CASSEGTGANTGELFF.

This clone was detected once. The V call is TRBV5-5, the J call TRBJ1-4, with D possibly being TRBD1 (5 bases). Germline CDR1 and CDR2: SGHKS and YYEKEE (reference sequence). This CDR3 comprises 15 residues. The V end was cut by 5 bases, the J end by 3 bases, with 14 bases between. CDR3 coding DNA: TGTGCCAGCAGGGCCGACAGCGGTCCTAATGAAAAACTGTTTTTT. Translation gives CASRADSGPNEKLFF. The entire variable domain, with the rest obtained from reference TRBV5-5 and TRBJ1-4, is as follows: DAGVTQSPTHLIKTRGQQVTLRCSPISGHKSVSWYQQVLGQGPQFIFQYYEKEERGRGNFPDRFSARQFPNYSSELNVNALLLGDSALYLCASRADSGPNEKLFFGSGTQLSVL.

V is TRBV19 and J is TRBJ2-7; tentatively, D is TRBD2 (5 bases). This CDR3 region has 12 residues. V lost 1 base, J lost 5 bases, and 6 bases lay in between. In germline, CDR1 is LNHDA, CDR2 SQIVND (reference sequence). The CDR3 spells CASSIAGNEQYF. The CDR3 region has the DNA TGTGCCAGTAGTATAGCCGGGAACGAGCAGTACTTC.

This chain links TRBV6-5 with TRBJ2-7, with 9 bases matching TRBD2. The CDR3 runs 13 residues. Trimming at V came to 0 bases and at J to 12 bases, leaving 6 bases not matched to a gene. Germline values: CDR1 MNHEY, CDR2 SVGAGI. CDR3 sequence (DNA): TGTGCCAGCAGTTACTCGATGTTGGGACTAGCGTACTTC. Protein sequence: CASSYSMLGLAYF.